Shown below are 10 T cell receptor beta chains from a single sample sequenced in a study of CD8 T cells in Susac syndrome (dated by TCRdb to the late 2010s). The library was made by the immunoSEQ multiplex PCR assay. RNA was extracted using the RNeasy kit, and about 0.45 to 1 microgram was reverse transcribed with random hexamers. Using fastp at Q25 and MiXCR, TCRdb reprocessed the public reads and kept productive beta chains. One record per CDR3 amino acid sequence lists the most common genes and DNA. The sample records over 100,000 distinct CDR3 sequences, roughly 95% of which are singletons. Together, the top ten hold roughly 0.096% of the sample. The sequencing input was CD4+ T cells from PBMCs. These receptors all come from a human donor in good health.

The chain is built from TRBV29-1 and TRBJ1-2; no firm D call. This CDR3 region has 12 residues. V lost 4 bases to trimming and J lost 5 bases, with 11 bases between them. Germline-derived CDR1 and CDR2 are SQVTM and ANQGSEA. The CDR3 DNA sequence: TGCAGCGTTGCCGAAGATAGATATGGCTACACCTTC. Translating gives CSVAEDRYGYTF.

The chain joins TRBV5-4 to TRBJ1-2; TRBD1 aligns across 8 bases. Losses at the gene ends were 4 bases for V and 8 bases for J; bases not matched to a gene: 13. CDR1 is SGHNT and CDR2 is YYREEE in the germline V gene (reference sequence). The CDR3 is 15 amino acids. CDR3 coding DNA: TGTGCCAGCAGCAGGAAGGGGCAGGGGGCGAAGGGCTACACCTTC. This codes for CASSRKGQGAKGYTF.

The V and J genes are TRBV10-3 and TRBJ1-6, with D unclear. CDR3 length: 14 amino acids. Germline V gene lookup returns CDR1 ENHRY and CDR2 SYGVKD. The V end was cut by 10 bases, the J end by 4 bases, with 14 bases between. CDR3 sequence reads: CASCPGKYNSPLHF. As DNA, the CDR3 is TGTGCCAGTTGCCCTGGGAAGTATAATTCACCCCTCCACTTT.

The chain employs TRBV3-1 and TRBJ2-7; weak D call: TRBD1 (5 bases). The V and J ends lost 0 bases and 0 bases respectively, with 15 bases between them. The CDR3 has 17 amino acids. Germline V CDR1 and CDR2: LGHDT, YNNKEL (reference sequence). CDR3 in DNA: TGTGCCAGCAGCCAAGATGATGAGACAGAAAGCTCCTACGAGCAGTACTTC. Translated, it gives CASSQDDETESSYEQYF.

This clonotype was recorded only once. J is TRBJ2-1 and V is TRBV29-1; TRBD1 is a possible D gene (6 bases). Germline values: CDR1 SQVTM, CDR2 ANQGSEA. Trimming took 7 bases from V and 1 from J, leaving 20 bases between them. The CDR3 has 16 residues. CDR3 protein: CSAPRDTRKSYNEQFF. The CDR3 DNA reads TGCAGCGCCCCTCGGGACACCCGAAAATCCTACAATGAGCAGTTCTTC.

V and J are TRBV5-4 and TRBJ2-5; TRBD1 matches 7 bases. V gave up 3 bases and J gave up 1 base; unmatched junction bases: 6. This CDR3 region has 15 residues. Germline V gene lookup returns CDR1 SGHNT and CDR2 YYREEE (reference sequence). CDR3 sequence reads: CASSSQDRSQETQYF. CDR3 nucleotide sequence: TGTGCCAGCAGCTCTCAGGACAGGAGCCAAGAGACCCAGTACTTC.

V gene TRBV20-1 combines with J gene TRBJ2-1, with D tentatively TRBD2 (6 bases). V was shortened by 2 bases and J by 5 bases, with 16 bases between the two germline ends. Looked up from germline, CDR1 is DFQATT and CDR2 is SNEGSKA (reference sequence). This CDR3 region has 15 residues. The CDR3 DNA reads TGCAGTGCTAGAACGGCGGGAAGTAGCCACAATGAGCAGTTCTTC. Its translation is CSARTAGSSHNEQFF.

This clonotype was counted a single time. The chain employs TRBV29-1 and TRBJ2-1, with 7 bases identical to TRBD2. Germline lookup yields CDR1 SQVTM and CDR2 ANQGSEA. With V trimmed by 6 bases and J by 5 bases, 10 bases remained unmatched. The CDR3 extends over 14 amino acids. CDR3 amino acids: CSVGRPRGNNEQFF. CDR3 DNA sequence: TGCAGCGTCGGACGCCCGCGGGGGAACAATGAGCAGTTCTTC.

The gene calls are TRBV6-1 and TRBJ1-1; D is unresolved. The V gene lost 5 bases and the J gene lost 0 bases, with 10 bases spanning the gap. In germline, CDR1 is MNHNS, CDR2 SASEGT. This CDR3 has 14 amino acids. CDR3 protein: CASSKGRVNTEAFF. CDR3 coding DNA: TGTGCCAGCAGTAAAGGGCGGGTGAACACTGAAGCTTTCTTT.

The chain carries TRBV20-1 and TRBJ2-5, with TRBD2 matching over 9 bases. CDR1 and CDR2 from the germline V gene are DFQATT and SNEGSKA (reference sequence). The CDR3 is 15 residues long. V was pared by 5 bases and J by 2 bases, with 9 bases of the junction left unmatched. The CDR3 bases are TGCAGTGCTGAAATCGGACTAGCGAAACAAGAGACCCAGTACTTC. Amino acid sequence: CSAEIGLAKQETQYF.